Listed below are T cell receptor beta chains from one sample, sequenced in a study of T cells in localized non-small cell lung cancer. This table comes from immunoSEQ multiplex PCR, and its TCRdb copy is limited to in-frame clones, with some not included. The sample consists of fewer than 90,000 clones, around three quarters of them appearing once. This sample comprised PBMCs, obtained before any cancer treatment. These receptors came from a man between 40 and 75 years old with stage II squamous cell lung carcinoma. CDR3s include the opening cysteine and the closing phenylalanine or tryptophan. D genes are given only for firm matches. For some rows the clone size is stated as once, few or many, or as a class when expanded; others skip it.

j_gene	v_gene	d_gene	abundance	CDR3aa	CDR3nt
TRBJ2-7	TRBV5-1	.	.	CASSLEYEQYF	TGCGCCAGCAGCTTGGAATACGAGCAGTACTTC
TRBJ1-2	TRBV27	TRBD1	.	CASSHSRGLGYTF	TGTGCCAGCAGTCACTCCAGGGGGCTTGGCTACACCTTC
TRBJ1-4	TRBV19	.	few	CASSMGDGNEKLFF	TGTGCCAGTAGTATGGGGGACGGCAATGAAAAACTGTTTTTT
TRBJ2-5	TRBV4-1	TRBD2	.	CASSHEAGGSETQYF	TGCGCCAGCAGCCATGAAGCGGGAGGTTCCGAGACCCAGTACTTC
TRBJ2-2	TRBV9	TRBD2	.	CASSVIAGAGTGELFF	TGTGCCAGCAGCGTAATAGCGGGGGCCGGTACCGGGGAGCTGTTTTTT
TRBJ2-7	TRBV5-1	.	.	CASSLDLGTFRTDEQYF	TGCGCCAGCAGCTTGGATCTCGGGACATTCCGTACGGACGAGCAGTACTTC
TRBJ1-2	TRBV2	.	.	CASSEAHAGPYYGYTF	TGTGCCAGCAGTGAAGCGCATGCGGGACCCTACTATGGCTACACCTTC
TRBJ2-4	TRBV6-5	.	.	CASSPDIKNIQYF	TGTGCCAGCAGTCCAGACATCAAAAACATTCAGTACTTC
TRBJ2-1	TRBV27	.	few	CASSISGGGNEQFF	TGTGCCAGCAGTATTAGCGGAGGGGGGAATGAGCAGTTCTTC
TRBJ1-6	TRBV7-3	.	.	CASRLSGATDSPLHF	TGTGCCAGCAGGTTGTCCGGGGCGACGGATTCACCCCTCCACTTT
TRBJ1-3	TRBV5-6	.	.	CASSPDPSGNTIYF	TGTGCCAGCAGCCCGGACCCCTCTGGAAACACCATATATTTT
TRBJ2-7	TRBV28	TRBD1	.	CASSLTGQGAGEQYF	TGTGCCAGCAGTTTAACCGGACAGGGGGCGGGAGAGCAGTACTTC